These T cell receptor beta chains were read from a single sample in a study of shared T cell receptors in the human thymus. Clones were sequenced by immunoSEQ multiplex PCR, and TCRdb holds only the in-frame ones, with some missing. Among hundreds of thousands of clones listed, about 89% were seen once. In addition, the sample was reused for a study of human thymus T cells.

Sequenced material: thymocytes. Receptor source: a boy under two years old with a congenital heart defect. CDR3s include the opening cysteine and the closing phenylalanine or tryptophan. The D gene is left open where the match is weak. A clone size is listed for some rows: how often the clone was seen (once, few, many), or a class if it is expanded.

clone size | J gene | D gene | V gene | CDR3 protein | CDR3 DNA
- | TRBJ1-4 | - | TRBV28 | CASTSNEKLFF | TGTGCCAGCACCTCCAATGAAAAACTGTTTTTT
- | TRBJ1-2 | TRBD1 | TRBV7-2 | CASSSTDREDLYGYTF | TGTGCCAGCAGCTCTACCGACAGGGAAGATTTGTATGGCTACACCTTC
- | TRBJ2-5 | - | TRBV9 | CASSATQSLPQYF | TGTGCCAGCAGCGCCACCCAGTCCCTTCCCCAGTACTTC
- | TRBJ1-5 | - | TRBV18 | CASSPDKVRQPQHF | TGTGCCAGCTCACCCGACAAGGTTAGGCAGCCCCAGCATTTT
- | TRBJ2-1 | - | TRBV7-2 | CASSFDRPPRHYNEQFF | TGTGCCAGCAGCTTCGACAGGCCGCCCAGACACTACAATGAGCAGTTCTTC
- | TRBJ1-2 | TRBD1 | TRBV7-9 | CASSLGRGGQGSVGYTF | TGTGCCAGCAGCTTAGGTCGAGGGGGACAGGGAAGTGTTGGCTACACCTTC
few | TRBJ2-3 | TRBD1 | TRBV28 | CASSSGQGATDTQYF | TGTGCCAGCAGTTCGGGACAGGGAGCCACAGATACGCAGTATTTT
- | TRBJ2-1 | - | TRBV30 | CAWSLTLGTRRYNEQFF | TGTGCCTGGAGTTTGACCCTCGGGACTCGCCGCTACAATGAGCAGTTCTTC
- | TRBJ2-3 | - | TRBV4-3 | CASSPRTEVTDTQYF | TGCGCCAGCAGCCCTAGGACAGAAGTCACAGATACGCAGTATTTT
- | TRBJ2-7 | TRBD1 | TRBV30 | CAWTPGQRPYEQYF | TGTGCCTGGACTCCGGGACAGAGACCCTACGAGCAGTACTTC
- | TRBJ2-1 | TRBD2 | TRBV5-1 | CASSLASGGYNEQFF | TGCGCCAGCAGCTTAGCTAGCGGGGGCTACAATGAGCAGTTCTTC
- | TRBJ2-3 | TRBD1 | TRBV9 | CASSVAGTGGLDTQYF | TGTGCCAGCAGCGTAGCCGGGACAGGGGGCTTAGATACGCAGTATTTT